A selection of T cell receptor beta chains follows, all from one sample in a study of T cells in Graves' hyperthyroidism and ophthalmopathy. TCRdb re-derived calls from the multiplex PCR reads in MiXCR, one entry per CDR3 protein. The table shows more than 500,000 distinct CDR3 sequences, with about half occurring only once. Sequenced sample: peripheral blood or thyroid tissue (not recorded which). These receptors all come from an adult woman with Graves' disease, either hyperthyroidism or ophthalmopathy (not recorded which). CDR3s leave out the opening cysteine and the closing phenylalanine or tryptophan. The D gene is left open where the match is weak.

d_gene,v_gene,j_gene,CDR3aa
.,TRBV7-2,TRBJ1-4,ASSPGEELF
TRBD1,TRBV12-3/TRBV12-4,TRBJ1-2,ASSARQGRNYGYT
.,TRBV2,TRBJ1-3,ASHRDPGNTIY
.,TRBV4-1,TRBJ1-1,ASSRLPRTEAF
.,TRBV5-1,TRBJ1-5,ASSFNGRGETQH
.,TRBV4-2,TRBJ1-5,ASSQDRVSNQPQH
TRBD2,TRBV7-2,TRBJ2-7,ASSPGTSFHEQY
TRBD1,TRBV9,TRBJ1-2,ASSVGTDPMNT
.,TRBV14,TRBJ2-7,ASSQGQYSYEQY
.,TRBV4-1,TRBJ1-5,ASSQPVGPQH
.,TRBV6-5,TRBJ1-4,AIRRATNEKLF
.,TRBV7-8,TRBJ2-7,ASSMHAFDEQY
TRBD2,TRBV7-2,TRBJ2-4,ASSLVTSGTGDIQY
TRBD2,TRBV12-3/TRBV12-4,TRBJ2-7,ASSTYGRADDEQY
TRBD2,TRBV11-3,TRBJ2-2,ASSLSRLAGEVAGELF
.,TRBV20-1,TRBJ2-7,SASGPLGQY
.,TRBV3-1,TRBJ1-2,ASSQRGLVGGYT
TRBD1,TRBV7-2,TRBJ2-7,ASRLRQGYEQY
.,TRBV7-9,TRBJ2-6,ALNRRPTFSGANVLT
TRBD2,TRBV20-1,TRBJ2-7,SASSGFQYEQY
TRBD2,TRBV7-6,TRBJ2-7,ASSLAKGREGLHEQY
.,TRBV3-1,TRBJ2-7,ASSQVTNPYEQY
.,TRBV29-1,TRBJ2-6,SVETPRISPGANVLT
.,TRBV28,TRBJ1-1,ASSSTRGTEAF
.,TRBV7-2,TRBJ2-2,ASSLDELTGELF
.,TRBV30,TRBJ1-4,AWSVIREKLF
TRBD2,TRBV10-3,TRBJ2-3,AISDPGRVNWDTQY
.,TRBV7-2,TRBJ2-7,ASLGWGGSGEYEQY
.,TRBV7-2,TRBJ2-2,ASSLTGSLTGELF
TRBD1,TRBV27,TRBJ2-2,ASSHTDRAWDTGELF
.,TRBV29-1,TRBJ2-6,SVKSSGANVLT
.,TRBV7-2,TRBJ1-2,ASSTTVDGYT
TRBD1,TRBV7-8,TRBJ2-2,ASSNGQGGFGELF
.,TRBV20-1,TRBJ1-2,SATGAGYT
TRBD1,TRBV30,TRBJ1-2,AWSGGQVGYGYT
TRBD2,TRBV10-3,TRBJ2-7,AISEPGLAEQY
.,TRBV7-8,TRBJ1-5,ASSSDRIQPQH
TRBD2,TRBV29-1,TRBJ2-1,SVDGSGGYNEQF
.,TRBV5-1,TRBJ1-1,ASSFGGNTEAF
TRBD2,TRBV20-1,TRBJ2-3,SAWTSGGGGTQY
TRBD1,TRBV10-3,TRBJ1-3,AISDRDRDGNTIY
.,TRBV29-1,TRBJ2-1,SVRDTSSYNEQF
.,TRBV15,TRBJ1-2,ATSRGDLGQNT